This paragraph covers one T cell receptor (beta chain) sequence. Its cognate antigen is unknown. This CDR3 is 19 amino acids long. CDR1 ENHRY and CDR2 SYGVKD come from the germline V gene. Trimming at V came to 3 bases and at J to 3 bases, leaving 11 bases not matched to a gene. The study ran its PCR with 60 Vbeta and 13 Jbeta primers. Some clones are missing from TCRdb's copy, which holds only in-frame ones; the method was immunoSEQ multiplex PCR. Among 130,000 or so clones, about 86% were seen once, and the ten largest hold 5.2%. This specimen belongs to a study of cytomegalovirus exposure and HLA in healthy donors. General observations from the study: A missense variant in DCLRE1C was later tied to TCR beta V- and J-gene trimming. Later on, an analysis tied approximately 17,000 TCR beta sequences to HLA alleles at 0.05 false discovery rate. By a later analysis, the bulk of CMV-associated TCR beta chains appeared HLA-restricted. Earlier analysis found most TCR beta V segments productive about 87% or about 30% of the time.

The rearrangement joins TRBV10-3 to TRBJ2-2; TRBD2 matches at 12 bases. This clonotype originated in a woman aged 25-40 years in good health and CMV-seronegative. Sequenced input: PBMCs. The DNA of the CDR3 is TGTGCCATCAGTGATCTCACTAGCGGGAGGTTTGGGGACACCGGGGAGCTGTTTTTT. Its protein product is CAISDLTSGRFGDTGELFF.